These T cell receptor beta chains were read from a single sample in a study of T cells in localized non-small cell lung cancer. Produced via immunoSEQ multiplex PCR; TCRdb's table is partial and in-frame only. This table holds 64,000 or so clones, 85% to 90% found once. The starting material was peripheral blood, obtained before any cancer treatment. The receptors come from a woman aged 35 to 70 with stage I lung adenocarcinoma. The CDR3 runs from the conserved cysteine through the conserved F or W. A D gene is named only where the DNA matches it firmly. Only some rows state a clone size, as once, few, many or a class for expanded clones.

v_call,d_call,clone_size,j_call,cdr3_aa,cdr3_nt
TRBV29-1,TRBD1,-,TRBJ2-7,CSAGQGDEQYF,TGCAGCGCGGGACAGGGGGACGAGCAGTACTTC
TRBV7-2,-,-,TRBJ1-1,CASSPTRQESTEAFF,TGTGCCAGCAGCCCAACCCGCCAGGAGAGCACTGAAGCTTTCTTT
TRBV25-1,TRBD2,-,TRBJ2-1,CASSPGLAGELSYNEQFF,TGTGCCAGCAGTCCGGGACTAGCGGGAGAACTCTCCTACAATGAGCAGTTCTTC
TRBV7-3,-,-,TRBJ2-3,CASSSLGGKADTQYF,TGTGCCAGCAGTTCTCTGGGGGGAAAGGCAGATACGCAGTATTTT
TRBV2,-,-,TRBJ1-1,CASTWSHTEAFF,TGTGCCAGCACTTGGAGTCACACTGAAGCTTTCTTT
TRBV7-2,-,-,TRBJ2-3,CASSLEATRGTQYF,TGTGCCAGCAGCTTAGAGGCGACTAGGGGTACGCAGTATTTT
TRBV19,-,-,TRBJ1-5,CASSIEFNQPQHF,TGTGCCAGTAGTATAGAGTTCAATCAGCCCCAGCATTTT
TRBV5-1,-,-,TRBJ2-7,CASSLAGGISYEQYF,TGCGCCAGCAGCTTGGCCGGGGGTATCTCCTACGAGCAGTACTTC
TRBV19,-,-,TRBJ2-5,CASSPPGETQYF,TGTGCCAGTAGTCCACCCGGGGAGACCCAGTACTTC
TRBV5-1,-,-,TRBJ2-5,CASSLGSRETQYF,TGCGCCAGCAGCTTGGGGAGTAGAGAGACCCAGTACTTC
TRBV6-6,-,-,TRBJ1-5,CASSLQGLPGQPQHF,TGTGCCAGCAGTTTACAGGGCTTACCAGGTCAGCCCCAGCATTTT
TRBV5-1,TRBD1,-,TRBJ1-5,CASSAGPGTVNQPQHF,TGCGCCAGCAGCGCAGGTCCTGGGACAGTCAATCAGCCCCAGCATTTT
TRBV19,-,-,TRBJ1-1,CASSRGEQYTEAFF,TGTGCCAGTAGTAGGGGAGAGCAGTACACTGAAGCTTTCTTT
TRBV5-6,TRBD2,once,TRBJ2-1,CASSWRTSGTGEQFF,TGTGCCAGCAGCTGGCGGACTAGCGGGACCGGTGAGCAGTTCTTC
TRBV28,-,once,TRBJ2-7,CASRETKTYEQYF,TGTGCCAGCAGAGAGACAAAAACTTACGAGCAGTACTTC
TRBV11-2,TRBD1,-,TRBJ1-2,CASSEQGNYGYTF,TGTGCCAGCAGCGAACAGGGGAACTATGGCTACACCTTC
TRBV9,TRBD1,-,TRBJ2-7,CASSLGTGGPYEQYF,TGTGCCAGCAGCCTCGGGACAGGGGGTCCCTACGAGCAGTACTTC
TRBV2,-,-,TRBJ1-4,CASSEGGGGNEKLFF,TGTGCCAGCAGTGAAGGGGGGGGCGGTAATGAAAAACTGTTTTTT
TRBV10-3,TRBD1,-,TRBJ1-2,CAISDPKRQGTPSNYGYTF,TGTGCCATCAGTGACCCGAAGAGACAGGGGACCCCTTCTAACTATGGCTACACCTTC
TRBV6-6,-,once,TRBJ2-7,CASSYGTTDEQYF,TGTGCCAGCAGTTACGGGACCACCGACGAGCAGTACTTC
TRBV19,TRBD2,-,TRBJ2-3,CASSIGGGTDTQYF,TGTGCCAGTAGTATCGGGGGGGGCACAGATACGCAGTATTTT
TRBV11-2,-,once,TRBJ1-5,CASGQESNQPQHF,TGTGCCAGCGGGCAGGAGAGCAATCAGCCCCAGCATTTT
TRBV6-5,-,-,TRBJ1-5,CASTMGVGNQPQHF,TGTGCCAGCACCATGGGGGTGGGCAATCAGCCCCAGCATTTT
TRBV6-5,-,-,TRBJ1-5,CASSLVAWGNQPQHF,TGTGCCAGCAGTTTGGTAGCGTGGGGCAATCAGCCCCAGCATTTT
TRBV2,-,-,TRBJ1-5,CASSALSSNQPQHF,TGTGCCAGCAGTGCCTTGAGTAGCAATCAGCCCCAGCATTTT
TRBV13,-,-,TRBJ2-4,CASSSPRGRGSKNIQYF,TGTGCCAGCAGCTCCCCCCGTGGTAGAGGGAGCAAAAACATTCAGTACTTC
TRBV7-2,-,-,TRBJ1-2,CASSPRWGALNYGYTF,TGTGCCAGCAGCCCCCGTTGGGGGGCGTTGAACTATGGCTACACCTTC
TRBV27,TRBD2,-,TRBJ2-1,CASSLLREPKNEQFF,TGTGCCAGCAGTTTATTGCGGGAGCCCAAAAATGAGCAGTTCTTC
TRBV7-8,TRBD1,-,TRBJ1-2,CASSLVAGGYGYTF,TGTGCCAGCAGCTTGGTCGCAGGGGGGTATGGCTACACCTTC
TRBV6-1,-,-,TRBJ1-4,CASSEQGGSEKLFF,TGTGCCAGCAGTGAACAGGGAGGCAGTGAAAAACTGTTTTTT
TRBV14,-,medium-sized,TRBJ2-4,CASSTVGKNIQYF,TGTGCCAGCAGTACAGTGGGGAAAAACATTCAGTACTTC
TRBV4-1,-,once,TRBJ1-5,CASSQVDSDQPQHF,TGCGCCAGCAGCCAAGTGGACAGCGATCAGCCCCAGCATTTT
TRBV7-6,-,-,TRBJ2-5,CASSAAGTSSGGTQYF,TGTGCCAGCAGCGCCGCCGGGACTTCCTCTGGAGGGACCCAGTACTTC
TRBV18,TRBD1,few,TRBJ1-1,CASSPDRGRGEAFF,TGTGCCAGCTCACCGGACAGGGGGAGAGGTGAAGCTTTCTTT
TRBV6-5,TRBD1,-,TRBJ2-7,CASSVQGDSYEQYF,TGTGCCAGCAGTGTCCAGGGGGACTCCTACGAGCAGTACTTC
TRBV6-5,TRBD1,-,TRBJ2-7,CASRTGQGSYEQYF,TGTGCCAGCAGGACGGGACAGGGATCGTACGAGCAGTACTTC
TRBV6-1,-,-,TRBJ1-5,CASSRGMSNQPQHF,TGTGCCAGCAGTCGGGGAATGAGCAATCAGCCCCAGCATTTT
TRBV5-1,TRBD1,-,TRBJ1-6,CASSQGQGSPPLHF,TGCGCCAGCAGCCAAGGACAGGGTTCGCCACCCCTCCACTTT
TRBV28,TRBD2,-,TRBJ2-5,CASQLGLAVRETQYF,TGTGCCAGCCAACTGGGGCTAGCGGTCCGAGAGACCCAGTACTTC
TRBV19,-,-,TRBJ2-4,CASSVAAKNIQYF,TGTGCCAGTAGTGTCGCGGCCAAAAACATTCAGTACTTC
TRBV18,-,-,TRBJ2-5,CASSPLGQGRETQYF,TGTGCCAGCTCACCCCTGGGGCAGGGACGAGAGACCCAGTACTTC
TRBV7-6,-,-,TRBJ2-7,CASSLGRGGNEQYF,TGTGCCAGCAGCTTAGGCCGGGGTGGGAACGAGCAGTACTTC
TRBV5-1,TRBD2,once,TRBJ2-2,CASSVTTSGNTGELFF,TGCGCCAGCAGCGTAACGACTAGCGGGAACACCGGGGAGCTGTTTTTT
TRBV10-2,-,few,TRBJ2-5,CASNRAGTDETQYF,TGCGCCAGCAACAGGGCGGGGACCGATGAGACCCAGTACTTC
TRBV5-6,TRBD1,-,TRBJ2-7,CASSPQTGTGTYEQYF,TGTGCCAGCAGCCCTCAGACCGGGACAGGAACCTACGAGCAGTACTTC